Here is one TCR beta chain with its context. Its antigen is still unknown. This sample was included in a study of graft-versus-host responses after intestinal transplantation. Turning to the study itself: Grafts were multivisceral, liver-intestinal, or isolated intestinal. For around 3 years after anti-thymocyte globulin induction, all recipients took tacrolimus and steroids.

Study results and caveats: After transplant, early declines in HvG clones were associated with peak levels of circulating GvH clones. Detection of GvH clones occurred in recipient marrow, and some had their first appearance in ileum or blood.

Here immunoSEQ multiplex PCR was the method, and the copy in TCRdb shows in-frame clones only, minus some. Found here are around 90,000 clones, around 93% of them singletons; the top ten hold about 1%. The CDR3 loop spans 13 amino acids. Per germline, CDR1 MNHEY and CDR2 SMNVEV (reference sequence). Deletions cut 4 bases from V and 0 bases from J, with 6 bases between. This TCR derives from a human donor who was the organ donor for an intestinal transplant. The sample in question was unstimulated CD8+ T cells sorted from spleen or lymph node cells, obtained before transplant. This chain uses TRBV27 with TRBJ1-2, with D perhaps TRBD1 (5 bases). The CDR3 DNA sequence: TGTGCCAGCAGTTCGACAGCTAACTATGGCTACACCTTC. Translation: CASSSTANYGYTF.